A single T cell receptor beta chain is shown here with its context. This clone has only one observation. Its antigen has not been determined. There are no base qualities to consult, and no much larger clone falls within one base. The receptor library was made with the immunoSEQ multiplex PCR assay. The clones in this table, taken by TCRdb from immuneACCESS, are in-frame only. Not every clone is retained; where verified, under half of the shortfall comes from an unresolved V gene, and the cause of the rest is unknown. A total of roughly 710,000 clones appear in this sample, approximately 83% of them only once. Over 0.008% of the sample is held by the ten biggest clonotypes. The source of the sample is a study of shared T cell receptors in the human thymus listed by TCRdb under 2021. Study-level background: The study examined how the human thymus generates shared, self-reactive T-cell receptor alpha chains.

Unmatched junction bases come to 34, with V trimmed by 6 bases and J by 9 bases. Including cysteine and phenylalanine, the CDR3 has 22 amino acids. Only the CDR3 DNA stays, 66 bases, in frame from base 1. Sequences MNHNS (CDR1) and SASEGT (CDR2) are obtained from the germline V gene. The data also belong to a second study, concerning human thymus T cells. Drawing on the second study: Immunologically healthy infants undergoing open corrective cardiac surgery for congenital heart defects in Finland were used as donors. The thymus tissue came from surgical resects taken out during corrective cardiac surgery. Biased V and J gene segment usage appeared to be present in both thymic and peripheral blood repertoires. The related research reported highly overlapping thymic TCR repertoires among unrelated individuals. TCR alpha and beta repertoires from about 8 infant thymus samples and four related peripheral blood samples were characterized in the study. The cohort included more than 5 male and a couple of female infants, with donor ages spanning 7 to 244 days. After being mechanically released from the tissue, thymocytes were kept at -70 degrees C in pellets of about 8.5-32 million cells. A QIAsymphony instrument was used to extract genomic DNA from the frozen cell pellets. The immunoSEQ multiplex PCR assay was used to amplify the TCRB and TCRAD loci from a standardized quantity of quality-controlled genomic DNA. The V(D)J region was spanned by amplicons of a length sufficient to cover the CDR3 and to identify V and J genes. The commercial immunoSEQ service was used to sequence amplicons on an Illumina platform. Corrections for primer bias and sequencing errors followed previously described methods, while TCRAD and TCRB definitions were based on the IMGT database. Analysis of the repertoires was done with immunoSEQ Analyzer 3.0 and VDJTools and included basic statistics, V/J segment usage, diversity estimates, rarefaction and pairwise overlap. Chao1, ChaoE, Efron-Thisted, Shannon and inverse Simpson indices were used to estimate diversity, which was also estimated on datasets down-sampled to the smallest sample. For repertoire overlap, CDR3 nucleotide sequence, V gene and J gene had to match strictly, and clustering was done by Jaccard-based multidimensional scaling. Thymus samples yielded on average roughly 840,000 unique TCRB clonotypes, compared with 80,000 to 85,000 from blood samples.

The chain couples TRBV6-1 to TRBJ2-1, with TRBD1 identical over 8 junction bases. The TCR originated in a girl under three years old with a congenital heart defect. Donor details come from another sample of the same person, matched by shared clones. The sequencing input was thymocytes. The DNA is as follows: TGTGCCAGCAGCGAAACGGACAGGGAACCAATTCTTAACCAATCGGGATTCGGTGAGCAGTTCTTC. Translated, it reads CASSETDREPILNQSGFGEQFF.